Here is one T cell receptor (beta chain) with its context. This record comes from a study of identical twins. The CDR3 length is 14 residues. V gave up 3 bases and J gave up 3 bases, with 11 bases separating them. Template switching added a universal primer binding site, and final cDNA carried unique molecular identifiers. TCRdb recomputed calls from the 5' RACE reads with MiXCR, one row per CDR3 protein. The sample contains 500,000 or so distinct CDR3 sequences, approximately 22% of which appear only once. These records were also assigned to another study, of T cells expressing NK-cell markers. Per that paper: According to the study, TCR beta repertoires originated from sorted CD3+CD56+NKG2C+, CD3+CD56+NKG2C- and CD3+CD56-NKG2C+ T cells. Sequenced donors, eight in total, included seven who were HCMV-seropositive and one who was seronegative.

V usage is TRBV12-3 or TRBV12-4 and J usage is TRBJ2-5, with D perhaps matching TRBD1 (6 bases). This receptor was identified in a young woman in good health. Source material: CD4+ T cells sorted from blood. CDR3 nucleotides: TGTGCCAGCAGTTTTAGGGGGAGTGAAGAGACCCAGTACTTC. Translation gives CASSFRGSEETQYF.